This TCR beta chain originates from a study of blood T cells in healthy people across ages. Notes on this clonotype: What it binds is not known.

Study results and limitations: Strong correlation linked observed beta diversity and percent naive T cells. Unsorted PBMCs ruled out conclusive naive versus antigen-experienced comparison.

The donors, healthy Caucasians from Russia, were aged about 6 to 95. Samples had at least 6.5 million PBMCs isolated from them. Sample-barcoded 5' priming and a J-beta primer mix drove a second PCR of roughly 6 to 12 cycles. TCRdb itself ran the 5' RACE reads through MiXCR, one entry per CDR3 protein. The data show hundreds of thousands of distinct CDR3 sequences, roughly 50% seen once. Germline V gene data show CDR1 as SGHTA and CDR2 as FQGNSA. Trimming at V came to 1 base and at J to 11 bases, leaving 13 bases not matched to a gene. This CDR3 spans 16 amino acids. The sequence derives from a man aged 35-49 years in good health. The chain recombines TRBV7-2 with TRBJ2-5; TRBD2 aligns across 10 bases. The specimen was blood. In DNA, the CDR3 is TGTGCCAGCAGCTTAGGTACTAGCGGGACCCAAAATGAGCAGTACTTC. It is translated as CASSLGTSGTQNEQYF.